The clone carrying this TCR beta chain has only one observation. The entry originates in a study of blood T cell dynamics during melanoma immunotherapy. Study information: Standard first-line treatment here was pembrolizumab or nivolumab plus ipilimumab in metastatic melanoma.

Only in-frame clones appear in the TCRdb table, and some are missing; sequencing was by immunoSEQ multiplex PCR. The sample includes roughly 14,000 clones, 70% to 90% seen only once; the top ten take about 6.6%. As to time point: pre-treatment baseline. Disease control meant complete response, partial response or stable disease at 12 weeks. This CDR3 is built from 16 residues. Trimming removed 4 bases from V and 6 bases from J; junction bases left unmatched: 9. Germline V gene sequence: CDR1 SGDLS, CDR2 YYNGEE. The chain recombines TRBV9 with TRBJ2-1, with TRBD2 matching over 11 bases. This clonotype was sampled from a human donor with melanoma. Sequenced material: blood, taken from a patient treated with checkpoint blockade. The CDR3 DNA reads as TGTGCCAGCAGCCCCGGTGGGGGGACTAGCGGCAATGAGCAGTTCTTC. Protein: CASSPGGGTSGNEQFF.